These 26 T cell receptor beta chains share one sample of origin, sequenced in a study of T cells in Graves' hyperthyroidism and ophthalmopathy. Researchers amplified the TCR beta CDR3 regions from RNA transcripts. TCR CDR3 regions were first amplified by RT-PCR with HTBI primers. TCRdb ran MiXCR on the multiplex PCR reads and lists one entry per CDR3 protein. Of approximately 600,000 distinct CDR3 sequences listed, about 14% are singletons. The material sequenced was blood. Every receptor here comes from a young woman with Graves' ophthalmopathy.

This clonotype was counted at least ten times. The chain links TRBV7-8 to TRBJ2-7; no definite D call. This CDR3 contains 17 residues. V was pared by 4 bases and J by 0 bases, with 19 bases between. CDR1 and CDR2 from the germline V gene are SGHVS and FQNEAQ. This CDR3 is CASSSKNYHSSSYEQYF. The CDR3 nucleotides are TGTGCCAGCAGCTCTAAGAATTATCACAGCAGCTCCTACGAGCAGTACTTC.

This clonotype was observed at least ten times. The genes are TRBV20-1 and TRBJ2-3; D may be TRBD1 (7 bases). V lost 0 bases, J lost 5 bases, and 18 bases lay in between. Germline assignment: CDR1 DFQATT and CDR2 SNEGSKA (reference sequence). CDR3 size: 16 residues. CDR3: CSARDPQGGGGDTQYF. CDR3 DNA: TGCAGTGCTAGAGATCCTCAGGGGGGAGGTGGAGATACGCAGTATTTT.

This sequence joins TRBV19 and TRBJ2-7; D gene uncertain. With 3 bases removed from V and 5 bases from J, the gap between germline ends came to 11 bases. Germline V CDR1 and CDR2: LNHDA, SQIVND (reference sequence). This CDR3 contains 13 residues. The CDR3 DNA reads TGTGCCAGTAGTATGGGCCCAGGCGACGAGCAGTACTTC. Its translation is CASSMGPGDEQYF.

This clonotype was picked up many times. The V call is TRBV7-8, the J call TRBJ2-7; 8 positions agree with TRBD1. From germline, CDR1 is SGHVS and CDR2 FQNEAQ. The length of the CDR3 is 15 residues. With 5 bases clipped from V and 0 bases from J, the junction kept 6 bases outside the gene matches. The CDR3 here is CASSRGQGRSYEQYF. The DNA for the CDR3 is TGTGCCAGCAGCCGAGGACAGGGTCGCTCCTACGAGCAGTACTTC.

The sample holds a few counts of this clonotype. The rearrangement uses TRBV7-2 and TRBJ1-1; weak D call: TRBD1 (6 bases). Germline CDR1 SGHTA, CDR2 FQGNSA. The V end was cut by 3 bases, the J end by 11 bases, with 13 bases between. The CDR3 runs to 12 residues. DNA of the CDR3: TGTGCCAGCAGCTTCCCTCAGAGGGGGGCTTTCTTT. The encoded protein is CASSFPQRGAFF.

This clonotype was seen at least ten times. This chain joins TRBV4-1 and TRBJ2-1; D unclear. Germline CDR1 MGHRA, CDR2 YSYEKL. V was pared by 4 bases and J by 8 bases, with 12 bases between. The CDR3 sequence is 13 residues long. CDR3 amino acids: CASSPRWPDEQFF. The CDR3 bases are TGCGCCAGCAGCCCACGATGGCCCGATGAGCAGTTCTTC.

The V and J genes are TRBV6-2 or TRBV6-3 and TRBJ2-7; TRBD1 might be the D (6 bases). The CDR3 loop spans 14 amino acids. Between the trimmed V and J ends, which lost 2 bases and 3 bases, there was a span of 11 bases. Germline V CDR1 and CDR2: MNHEY, SVGEGT. In DNA, the CDR3 is TGTGCCAGCAGTTACGTCGGACAGAACTACGAGCAGTACTTC. Amino acids: CASSYVGQNYEQYF.

For this clonotype: Since a much larger clone is just one base distant, this may be a read error. The chain combines TRBV2 with TRBJ1-2; D is perhaps TRBD1 (6 bases). The germline V gene has CDR1 SNHLY and CDR2 FYNNEI. The CDR3 runs 13 residues. The CDR3 DNA is TGTGCCAGCAGCGAATCGGCGAGCAGGGGCTGCACCTTC. It is translated as CASSESASRGCTF.

This clonotype was counted many times. The V gene is TRBV6-6, the J gene TRBJ1-4, with D maybe TRBD1 (5 bases). The V gene lost 0 bases and the J gene lost 8 bases, with 13 bases spanning the gap. Germline CDR1 MNHNY, CDR2 SVGAGI (reference sequence). The CDR3 sequence is 15 residues long. CDR3 in amino acids: CASSYSGPREEKLFF. CDR3 in DNA: TGTGCCAGCAGTTACTCGGGACCGAGGGAAGAAAAACTGTTTTTT.

This clonotype was found many times. This sequence joins TRBV24-1 and TRBJ1-1, with D tentatively TRBD1 (5 bases). Trimming pared 2 bases from V and 4 bases from J, leaving 13 bases between. Germline CDR1 and CDR2: KGHDR and SFDVKD. The CDR3 loop spans 15 amino acids. This chain's CDR3 is CATSDSGGWGTEAFF. The CDR3 DNA follows: TGTGCCACCAGTGATTCGGGGGGTTGGGGCACTGAAGCTTTCTTT.

This clonotype was observed a handful of times. One junction end disagrees with the germline gene, perhaps due to a read error. V and J are TRBV7-7 and TRBJ2-2; D perhaps matches TRBD2 (6 bases). The CDR3 is 16 residues long. Germline CDR1 SSHAT, CDR2 FNYEAQ (reference sequence). The CDR3 loop reads CASSRIGRRDTGELFF. DNA for the CDR3: TGTGCTAGCAGCCGTATCGGGAGACGGGACACCGGGGAGCTGTTTTTT.

This clonotype has just a few counts. CDR3 DNA sequence: TGTGCCAGCTCACCGGGGACACAGGGAAATCAGCCCCAGCATTTT. Protein product: CASSPGTQGNQPQHF. The chain is built from TRBV18 and TRBJ1-5; weak D call: TRBD1 (6 bases). Germline V gene lookup returns CDR1 KGHSH and CDR2 LQKENI. Trimming stripped 3 bases from V and 4 bases from J, with 13 bases between. The CDR3 totals 15 residues.

This chain joins TRBV6-2 or TRBV6-3 and TRBJ1-1; D is possibly TRBD1 (6 bases). The CDR3 length is 13 residues. Germline CDR1 reads MNHEY; CDR2 reads SVGEGT. V lost 4 bases and J lost 11, with 17 bases in between. DNA for the CDR3: TGTGCCAGCAGTTTAAACAGGGTCGGCCAGGCTTTCTTT. Its protein is CASSLNRVGQAFF.

This chain joins TRBV18 and TRBJ2-6; 7 bases are shared with TRBD1. This CDR3 contains 16 residues. CDR1 is KGHSH and CDR2 is LQKENI in the germline V gene. Losses at the gene ends were 0 bases for V and 4 bases for J; bases not matched to a gene: 3. This CDR3 reads CASSPPTGPGANVLTF. In DNA form, the CDR3 reads TGTGCCAGCTCACCACCGACAGGGCCCGGGGCCAACGTCCTGACTTTC.

This clonotype was found many times. The J gene is TRBJ1-1, the V gene TRBV12-3 or TRBV12-4, with D perhaps matching TRBD1 (6 bases). Trimming cost V 5 bases and J 0 bases, with 13 bases left between them. This CDR3 is 15 amino acids long. The CDR3 spells CASSPNQGMNTEAFF. DNA of the CDR3: TGTGCCAGCAGTCCGAACCAGGGGATGAACACTGAAGCTTTCTTT.

This clonotype was recorded a few times. The V and J genes are TRBV6-1 and TRBJ2-1, with D possibly being TRBD2 (7 bases). Germline V lookup: CDR1 MNHNS, CDR2 SASEGT. Between the trimmed V and J ends, which lost 7 bases and 8 bases, there was a span of 18 bases. The CDR3 is 14 residues long. The CDR3 loop reads CASIRGASEHEQFF. The CDR3 DNA is TGTGCCAGCATCCGGGGGGCTAGCGAACATGAGCAGTTCTTC.

Ten or more counts support this clonotype. The chain carries TRBV7-2 and TRBJ2-3; tentative D call: TRBD1 (6 bases). This CDR3 has 16 amino acids. V was shortened by 5 bases and J by 0 bases, with 15 bases between the two germline ends. Germline V gene data show CDR1 as SGHTA and CDR2 as FQGNSA. Here the CDR3 DNA reads TGTGCCAGCAGCCGTTTCCAGGGGAAGAGCACAGATACGCAGTATTTT. Translation: CASSRFQGKSTDTQYF.

The chain combines TRBV7-2 with TRBJ2-1; D remains unclear. Germline V gene lookup returns CDR1 SGHTA and CDR2 FQGNSA. Trimming left V 2 bases short and J 0 bases short, with 5 bases between. The CDR3 runs 14 residues. This chain's CDR3 is CTSSLWGSYNEQFF. CDR3 sequence (DNA): TGTACCAGCAGCTTATGGGGCTCCTACAATGAGCAGTTCTTC.

The chain recombines TRBV27 with TRBJ1-2, with 10 bases aligning to TRBD1. Germline-derived CDR1 and CDR2 are MNHEY and SMNVEV (reference sequence). V shed 2 bases, J shed 7 bases, and the junction held 7 bases outside the gene matches. This CDR3 is built from 15 residues. CDR3: CASSLTGTGVTGYTF. CDR3 bases: TGTGCCAGCAGTTTAACCGGGACAGGGGTTACTGGCTACACCTTC.

Here the CDR3 DNA reads TGCAGTGCTAGAGATACGGGACAGCAGTATTTT. It is translated as CSARDTGQQYF. The chain is built from TRBV20-1 and TRBJ2-3, with D possibly matching TRBD1 (6 bases). The CDR3 consists of 11 residues. The V end lost 0 bases, the J end lost 11 bases, and 9 bases lay between the germline ends. Germline V lookup: CDR1 DFQATT, CDR2 SNEGSKA (reference sequence).

This clonotype was counted ten times or more. This rearrangement joins TRBV18 to TRBJ1-5, with D maybe TRBD1 (6 bases). Trimming left V 8 bases short and J 5 bases short, with 13 bases between. Germline values: CDR1 KGHSH, CDR2 LQKENI. This CDR3 contains 13 residues. The DNA for the CDR3 is TGTGCCAGCAGCCCACAGGGCGATCAGCCCCAGCATTTT. It is translated as CASSPQGDQPQHF.

This clonotype was counted many times. The chain combines TRBV4-1 with TRBJ1-2; D is possibly TRBD1 (5 bases). CDR1 and CDR2 from the germline V gene are MGHRA and YSYEKL. CDR3 length: 14 residues. V shed 0 bases and J shed 0 bases, with 5 bases lying between them. The DNA for the CDR3 is TGCGCCAGCAGCCAAGAGGGGCCTAACTATGGCTACACCTTC. Protein sequence: CASSQEGPNYGYTF.

The genes are TRBV3-1 and TRBJ1-2; TRBD1 might be the D (6 bases). Trimming left V 0 bases short and J 8 bases short, with 13 bases between. The CDR3 is made up of 14 amino acids. Germline assignment: CDR1 LGHDT and CDR2 YNNKEL (reference sequence). Here the CDR3 reads CASSQDGGARGYTF. CDR3 in DNA: TGTGCCAGCAGCCAAGATGGGGGGGCGCGGGGCTACACCTTC.

This chain uses TRBV19 with TRBJ2-1; TRBD2 might be the D (6 bases). V was cut by 4 bases and J by 3 bases, with 16 bases left in between. The CDR3 covers 16 residues. The germline V gene encodes CDR1 LNHDA and CDR2 SQIVND (reference sequence). The CDR3: CASSTREASLYNEQFF. The CDR3 DNA is TGTGCCAGTAGTACCAGGGAGGCTAGCCTCTACAATGAGCAGTTCTTC.

This chain uses TRBV27 with TRBJ2-3, with 10 bases identical to TRBD2. Looked up from germline, CDR1 is MNHEY and CDR2 is SMNVEV (reference sequence). This CDR3 is built from 15 residues. V lost 4 bases to trimming and J lost 4 bases; unmatched junction nucleotides: 5. In nucleotides, the CDR3 is TGTGCCAGCAGTTCCCTAGCGGGAGTCGCAGATACGCAGTATTTT. It encodes CASSSLAGVADTQYF.

V and J are TRBV9 and TRBJ1-2; 7 nucleotides agree with TRBD1. CDR3 length: 14 amino acids. Per the germline V gene, CDR1 is SGDLS and CDR2 is YYNGEE. With V trimmed by 3 bases and J by 4 bases, 6 bases remained unmatched. Here the CDR3 reads CASSATGSTYGYTF. The CDR3 DNA reads as TGTGCCAGCAGCGCGACAGGGTCTACCTATGGCTACACCTTC. The complete variable domain, with remaining parts taken from reference TRBV9 and TRBJ1-2, reads DSGVTQTPKHLITATGQRVTLRCSPRSGDLSVYWYQQSLDQGLQFLIQYYNGEERAKGNILERFSAQQFPDLHSELNLSSLELGDSALYFCASSATGSTYGYTFGSGTRLTVV.